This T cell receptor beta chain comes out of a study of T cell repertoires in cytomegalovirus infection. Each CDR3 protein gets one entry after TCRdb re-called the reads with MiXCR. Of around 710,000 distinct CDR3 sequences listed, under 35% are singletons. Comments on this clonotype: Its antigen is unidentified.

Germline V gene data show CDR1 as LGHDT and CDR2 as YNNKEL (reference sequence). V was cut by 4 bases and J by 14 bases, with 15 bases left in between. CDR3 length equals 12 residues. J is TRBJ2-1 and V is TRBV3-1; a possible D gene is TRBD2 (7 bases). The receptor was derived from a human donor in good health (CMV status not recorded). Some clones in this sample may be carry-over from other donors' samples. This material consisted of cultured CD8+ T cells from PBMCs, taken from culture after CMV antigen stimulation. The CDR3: CASSPSGGHEFF. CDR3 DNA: TGTGCCAGCAGCCCATCGGGGGGCCACGAGTTCTTC.